This passage covers 7 T cell receptor beta chains from one sample sequenced in a study of shared clonotypes between healthy human individuals. Clones were sequenced by immunoSEQ multiplex PCR, and TCRdb holds only the in-frame ones, with some missing. Here the sample spans around 2,000,000 clones, 85% to 95% being singletons. It was CD45RO-negative cells, positively selected for CCR7, that made up naive CD8 cells, with terminally differentiated effector memory CD45RA+ cells excluded. Sequencing input: naive CD8+ T cells sorted from blood. Receptors were obtained from a young man in good health.

A note on this clone: Different DNA sequences within this sample yield the same CDR3. This chain joins TRBV5-1 and TRBJ2-5; a possible D gene is TRBD2 (7 bases). The germline V gene has CDR1 SGHRS and CDR2 YFSETQ. The CDR3 length is 15 residues. Trimming cost V 0 bases and J 2 bases, with 11 bases left between them. CDR3 amino acids: CASSLEGGIQETQYF. The DNA for the CDR3 is TGCGCCAGCAGCTTGGAGGGGGGGATTCAAGAGACCCAGTACTTC.

The chain uses TRBV27 and TRBJ2-5; TRBD1 matches 7 bases. CDR1 is MNHEY, CDR2 SMNVEV, per germline (reference sequence). Unmatched junction bases numbered 9, after V lost 6 bases and J lost 5 bases. CDR3 length: 14 residues. The CDR3 nucleotides are TGTGCCAGCAGCACTATAGGGGGCAGGGAGACCCAGTACTTC. Translated, it gives CASSTIGGRETQYF.

The chain recombines TRBV4-1 with TRBJ2-7, with TRBD2 matching over 13 bases. The CDR3 is 15 residues long. V shed 4 bases and J 4 bases; nucleotides not matched to a gene: 4. Germline values: CDR1 MGHRA, CDR2 YSYEKL. CDR3 region: CASSLGTSGEYEQYF. In nucleotides, the CDR3 is TGCGCCAGCAGCCTTGGGACTAGCGGGGAATACGAGCAGTACTTC.

V is TRBV7-9 and J is TRBJ2-7; no clear D. Between the trimmed V and J ends, which lost 4 bases and 5 bases, there was a span of 9 bases. Germline CDR1 reads SEHNR; CDR2 reads FQNEAQ (reference sequence). CDR3 length equals 12 residues. The CDR3 is CASSSDWDEQYF. In nucleotides, the CDR3 is TGTGCCAGCAGCTCCGACTGGGACGAGCAGTACTTC.

The V gene is TRBV18, the J gene TRBJ2-7, with D uncertain. V dropped 3 bases and J dropped 2 bases, with 17 bases sitting between them. This CDR3 is built from 16 residues. Germline-derived CDR1 and CDR2 are KGHSH and LQKENI. The CDR3 DNA sequence: TGTGCCAGCTCACCTTCGGCGGCAGGCTTGGCCTACGAGCAGTACTTC. It translates to CASSPSAAGLAYEQYF.

Note on this clone: Other DNA sequences from this sample encode an identical CDR3 as well. The V call is TRBV5-4, the J call TRBJ2-3; the D is unclear. Germline V gene sequence: CDR1 SGHNT, CDR2 YYREEE (reference sequence). Trimming removed 0 bases from V and 0 bases from J, with 5 bases in between. The CDR3 length is 14 residues. This chain's CDR3 is CASSLGESTDTQYF. The CDR3 coding sequence is TGTGCCAGCAGCTTGGGTGAGAGCACAGATACGCAGTATTTT. Using reference TRBV5-4 and TRBJ2-3 for the parts outside the CDR3, the full variable domain is ETGVTQSPTHLIKTRGQQVTLRCSSQSGHNTVSWYQQALGQGPQFIFQYYREEENGRGNFPPRFSGLQFPNYSSELNVNALELDDSALYLCASSLGESTDTQYFGPGTRLTVL.

The rearrangement uses TRBV2 and TRBJ2-2, with 7 nucleotides matching TRBD1. The CDR3 runs to 16 residues. V shed 7 bases, J shed 2 bases, and the junction held 10 bases outside the gene matches. Germline V gene sequence: CDR1 SNHLY, CDR2 FYNNEI. CDR3 sequence reads: CASNDDRVTNTGELFF. CDR3 coding DNA: TGTGCCAGCAATGACGACAGGGTGACTAACACCGGGGAGCTGTTTTTT.